This is a list of T cell receptor beta chains from one sample in a study of cytomegalovirus exposure and HLA in healthy donors. Assay: immunoSEQ multiplex PCR; the TCRdb copy retains only in-frame clones and omits some. The table shows under 150,000 clones, with around 80% occurring only once. The sample taken for sequencing was PBMCs. The receptors were gathered from a boy younger than 10 in good health and CMV-seronegative. CDR3s leave out the opening cysteine and the closing phenylalanine or tryptophan.

v_gene	j_gene	CDR3aa
TRBV29-1	TRBJ2-3	SVRGRTSGDTDTQY
TRBV28	TRBJ2-1	ASSVGPATANEQF
TRBV2	TRBJ1-2	ASRETGAGYT
TRBV4-1	TRBJ2-7	ASSQGTGGQGAPYEQY
TRBV4-2	TRBJ1-2	ASSQTGQPYGYT
TRBV6-1	TRBJ1-2	ASSRDRNNYGYT
TRBV7-3	TRBJ1-1	ASSPRWNTEAF
TRBV6-1	TRBJ2-4	ASSLGLAGQY
TRBV5-1	TRBJ2-1	ASSFGTSGYNEQF
TRBV10-1	TRBJ1-1	ASRRDRAVNTEAF